The sequence of this TCR beta chain was determined in a study of cytomegalovirus exposure and HLA in healthy donors. Points from the study as a whole: CMV serostatus was the sole immune exposure information available. Common viral pathogens seemed to be connected with several of the most significant clusters, according to a later analysis. As a later analysis revealed, most CMV-associated TCR beta chains appeared HLA-restricted. As confirmed in vitro, a few CMV-associated chains were specific for CMV antigens.

Primers included in the PCR were 60 Vbeta and 13 Jbeta primers. Profiling relied on immunoSEQ multiplex PCR, and the TCRdb table lists in-frame clones only, not all of them. The table records 100,000 to 150,000 clones, approximately 83% of them present only once. With regard to this clone: The antigen remains unidentified.

Between the trimmed V and J ends, which lost 5 bases and 1 base, there was a span of 12 bases. CDR3 length: 15 residues. CDR1 is SGHRS and CDR2 is YFSETQ in the germline V gene. The chain combines TRBV5-1 with TRBJ2-2; D is possibly TRBD1 (5 bases). This receptor was obtained from a girl aged 2 to 10 in good health and CMV-seronegative. Material: PBMCs. In DNA, the CDR3 is TGCGCCAGCAGTTTATCCGGACAGAACACCGGGGAGCTGTTTTTT. The encoded protein is CASSLSGQNTGELFF.